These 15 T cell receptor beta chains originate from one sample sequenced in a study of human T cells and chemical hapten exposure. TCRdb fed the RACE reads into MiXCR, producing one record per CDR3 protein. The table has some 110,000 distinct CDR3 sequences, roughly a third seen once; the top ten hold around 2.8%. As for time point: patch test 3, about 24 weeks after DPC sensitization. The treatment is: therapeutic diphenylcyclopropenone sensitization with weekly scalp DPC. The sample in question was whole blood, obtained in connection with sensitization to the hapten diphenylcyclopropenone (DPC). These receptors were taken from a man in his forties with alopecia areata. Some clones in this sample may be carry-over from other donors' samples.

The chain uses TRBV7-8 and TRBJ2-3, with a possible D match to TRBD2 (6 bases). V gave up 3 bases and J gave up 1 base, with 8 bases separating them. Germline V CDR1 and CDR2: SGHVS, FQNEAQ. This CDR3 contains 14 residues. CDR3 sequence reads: CASSLASGTDTQYF. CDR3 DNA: TGTGCCAGCAGCTTGGCTAGCGGCACAGATACGCAGTATTTT.

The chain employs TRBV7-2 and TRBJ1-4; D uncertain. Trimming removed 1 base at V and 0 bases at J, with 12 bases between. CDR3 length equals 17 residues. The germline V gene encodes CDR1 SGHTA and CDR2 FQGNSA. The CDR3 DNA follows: TGTGCCAGCAGCTTAGTGGGCAGCAGTGCAACTAATGAAAAACTGTTTTTT. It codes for CASSLVGSSATNEKLFF.

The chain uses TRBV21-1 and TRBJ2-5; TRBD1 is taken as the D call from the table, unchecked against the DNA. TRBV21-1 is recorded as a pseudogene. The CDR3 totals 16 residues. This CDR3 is CASSKGGQGGQETQYF. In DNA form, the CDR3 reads TGTGCCAGCAGCAAAGGGGGGCAGGGTGGACAAGAGACCCAGTACTTC.

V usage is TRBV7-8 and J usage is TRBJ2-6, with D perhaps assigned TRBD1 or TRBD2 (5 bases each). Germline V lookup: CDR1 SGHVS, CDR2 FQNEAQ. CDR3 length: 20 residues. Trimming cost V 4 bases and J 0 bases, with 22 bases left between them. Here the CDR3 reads CASSSTVGTQVSSGANVLTF. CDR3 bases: TGTGCCAGCAGCTCGACGGTCGGGACCCAGGTTAGCTCTGGGGCCAACGTCCTGACTTTC.

The CDR3 region is CASSATGTTEAFF. CDR3 DNA: TGTGCCAGCAGTGCTACAGGGACCACTGAAGCTTTCTTT. The chain combines TRBV2 with TRBJ1-1; perhaps TRBD1 as D (6 bases). V was shortened by 4 bases and J by 4 bases, with 10 bases between the two germline ends. Germline values: CDR1 SNHLY, CDR2 FYNNEI. This CDR3 is 13 amino acids long.

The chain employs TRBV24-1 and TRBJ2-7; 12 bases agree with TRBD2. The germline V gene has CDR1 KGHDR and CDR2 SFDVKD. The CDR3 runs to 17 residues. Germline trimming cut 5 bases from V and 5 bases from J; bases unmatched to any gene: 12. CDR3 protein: CATSASGRARHFHEQYV. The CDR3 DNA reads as TGTGCCACCAGTGCTAGCGGGAGGGCCCGACACTTCCACGAGCAGTACGTC.

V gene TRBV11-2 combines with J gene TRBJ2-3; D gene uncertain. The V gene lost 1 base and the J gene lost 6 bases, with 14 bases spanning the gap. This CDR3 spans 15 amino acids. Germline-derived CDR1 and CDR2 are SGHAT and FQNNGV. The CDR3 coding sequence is TGTGCCAGCAGCTTAGGCGAGTTTATGGTGGATACGCAGTATTTT. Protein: CASSLGEFMVDTQYF. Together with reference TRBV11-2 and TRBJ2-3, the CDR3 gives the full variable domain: EAGVAQSPRYKIIEKRQSVAFWCNPISGHATLYWYQQILGQGPKLLIQFQNNGVVDDSQLPKDRFSAERLKGVDSTLKIQPAKLEDSAVYLCASSLGEFMVDTQYFGPGTRLTVL.

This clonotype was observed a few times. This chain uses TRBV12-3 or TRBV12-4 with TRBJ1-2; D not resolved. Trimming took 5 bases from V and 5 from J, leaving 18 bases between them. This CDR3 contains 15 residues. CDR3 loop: CASSTGGPLWYGYTF. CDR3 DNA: TGTGCCAGCAGTACCGGCGGCCCGCTCTGGTATGGCTACACCTTC.

CDR3: CASSPKWETEAFF. The DNA of the CDR3 is TGTGCCAGCTCACCAAAATGGGAAACTGAAGCTTTCTTT. V and J are TRBV18 and TRBJ1-1; D gene unclear. The germline CDR1 and CDR2 sequences are KGHSH and LQKENI. The CDR3 sequence is 13 residues long. V dropped 2 bases and J dropped 5 bases, with 9 bases sitting between them. The full variable domain, with the rest looked up from reference TRBV18 and TRBJ1-1, is NAGVMQNPRHLVRRRGQEARLRCSPMKGHSHVYWYRQLPEEGLKFMVYLQKENIIDESGMPKERFSAEFPKEGPSILRIQQVVRGDSAAYFCASSPKWETEAFFGQGTRLTVV.

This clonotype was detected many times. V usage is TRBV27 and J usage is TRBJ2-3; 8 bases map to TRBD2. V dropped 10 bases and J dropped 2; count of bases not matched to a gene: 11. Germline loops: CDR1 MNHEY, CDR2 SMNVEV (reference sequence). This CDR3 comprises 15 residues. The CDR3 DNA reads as TGTGCCACCACTGTGCGGGGGGTTTCCACAGATACGCAGTATTTT. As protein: CATTVRGVSTDTQYF.

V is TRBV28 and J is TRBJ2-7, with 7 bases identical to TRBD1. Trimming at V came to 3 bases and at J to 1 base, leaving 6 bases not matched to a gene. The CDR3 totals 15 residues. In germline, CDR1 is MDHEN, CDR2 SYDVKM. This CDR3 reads CASSFRTQGSYEQYF. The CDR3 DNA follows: TGTGCCAGCAGTTTTAGGACACAGGGGTCCTACGAGCAGTACTTC.

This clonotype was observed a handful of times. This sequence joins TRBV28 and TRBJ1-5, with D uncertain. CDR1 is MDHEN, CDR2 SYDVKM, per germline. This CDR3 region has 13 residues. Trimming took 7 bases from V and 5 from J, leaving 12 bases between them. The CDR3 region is CASIREAHQPQHF. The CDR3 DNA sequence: TGTGCCAGCATACGGGAAGCCCATCAGCCCCAGCATTTT. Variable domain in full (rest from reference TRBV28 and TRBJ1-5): DVKVTQSSRYLVKRTGEKVFLECVQDMDHENMFWYRQDPGLGLRLIYFSYDVKMKEKGDIPEGYSVSREKKERFSLILESASTNQTSMYLCASIREAHQPQHFGDGTRLSIL.

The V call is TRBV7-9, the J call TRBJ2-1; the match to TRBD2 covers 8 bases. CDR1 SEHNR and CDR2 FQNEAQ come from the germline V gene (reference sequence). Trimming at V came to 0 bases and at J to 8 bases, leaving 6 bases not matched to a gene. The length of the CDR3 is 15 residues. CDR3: CASSLASVGRDEQFF. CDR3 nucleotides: TGTGCCAGCAGCTTAGCTAGCGTCGGGAGGGATGAGCAGTTCTTC.

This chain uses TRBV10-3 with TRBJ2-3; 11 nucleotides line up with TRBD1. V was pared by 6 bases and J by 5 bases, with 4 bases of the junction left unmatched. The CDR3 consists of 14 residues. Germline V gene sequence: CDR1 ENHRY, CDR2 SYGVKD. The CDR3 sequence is CAIRAGTGGDTQYF. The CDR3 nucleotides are TGTGCCATCAGGGCCGGGACAGGGGGAGATACGCAGTATTTT.

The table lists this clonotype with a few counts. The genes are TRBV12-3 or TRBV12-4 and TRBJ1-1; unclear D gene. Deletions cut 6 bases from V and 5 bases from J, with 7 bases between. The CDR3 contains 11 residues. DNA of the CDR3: TGTGCCAGCAGCCGTGGGACTGAAGCTTTCTTT. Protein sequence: CASSRGTEAFF.